This T cell receptor (beta chain) was recorded in a study of chemoradiotherapy in HPV16-positive cancers. Overall study: Candidate HPV-specific T-cell clones and common TCR motifs came from functional assays in two HPV16-positive patients.

This clone was seen once. Its cognate antigen is unknown. Repertoires were sampled repeatedly during chemoradiotherapy. Using immunoSEQ multiplex PCR, the repertoire was profiled, and TCRdb retains in-frame clones only, with some absent. The data contain about 5,100 clones, around 72% of them singletons. CDR1 is MNHEY, CDR2 SMNVEV, per germline (reference sequence). This CDR3 contains 13 residues. Trimming removed 2 bases from V and 6 bases from J, with 8 bases in between. Findings and limits, study-wide: Functional assays defining HPV-specific T cells used only a couple of HPV16-positive patients. In HPV16-positive patients, HPV-responsive T-cell expansion tracked better recurrence-free survival.

The source material was tumor tissue, sampled from a patient who underwent chemoradiotherapy. The chain couples TRBV27 to TRBJ2-1; D tentatively reads TRBD1 or TRBD2 (5 bases each). This clonotype originated in a human donor with HPV-associated anogenital cancer. The CDR3 nucleotides read TGTGCCAGCAGTTTAAGAGGGGTCAATGAGCAGTTCTTC. This translates into CASSLRGVNEQFF.